The T cell receptor (beta chain) described here comes from a study of T cell responses to AZD1222 COVID-19 vaccine. Germline CDR1 reads MNHEY; CDR2 reads SMNVEV (reference sequence). V dropped 7 bases and J dropped 2; count of bases not matched to a gene: 5. This CDR3 contains 14 residues. Sequencing used immunoSEQ multiplex PCR; TCRdb keeps in-frame clones, though not all of them. In the table there are more than 150,000 clones, roughly nine tenths of which are singletons. The V and J genes are TRBV27 and TRBJ2-7, with 10 nucleotides matching TRBD1. This sequence originates from an adult who had recovered from COVID-19. Source: peripheral blood, taken after recovery from COVID-19. The CDR3 DNA reads TGTGCCAGCAAGGGACAGGGGTTGACCTACGAGCAGTACTTC. Translated: CASKGQGLTYEQYF.